Below are 19 T cell receptor beta chains sequenced from a single sample in a study of beta chain features in type 1 diabetes. TCRB transcripts that were expressed got sequenced, as all of the isolated RNA had been reverse transcribed. TCRdb's table, derived via immunoSEQ multiplex PCR, lists solely in-frame clones and lacks some. The sample has 900,000 or so clones, roughly a sixth seen once; the top ten hold 0.02% to 0.03%. The specimen was naive CD4+ T cells from blood. The receptor set was obtained from a woman aged 18-29 years in good health.

V is TRBV28 and J is TRBJ2-1, with 9 bases that match TRBD1. Looked up from germline, CDR1 is MDHEN and CDR2 is SYDVKM. CDR3 length: 16 residues. V dropped 4 bases and J dropped 1; count of bases not matched to a gene: 5. CDR3 nucleotide sequence: TGTGCCAGCAGTTCTGCCGGGACAGGGTCCTACAATGAGCAGTTCTTC. This gives the protein CASSSAGTGSYNEQFF.

This clone was seen a few times. The rearrangement uses TRBV28 and TRBJ1-1, with 7 nucleotides matching TRBD1. Germline assignment: CDR1 MDHEN and CDR2 SYDVKM. V lost 2 bases, J lost 4 bases, and 4 bases stayed unmatched. The CDR3 has 14 residues. CDR3 nucleotides: TGTGCCAGCAGTTTAGACAGGGTGGGCACTGAAGCTTTCTTT. This translates into CASSLDRVGTEAFF. The full variable domain, in which reference TRBV28 and TRBJ1-1 provide the parts outside the CDR3, is DVKVTQSSRYLVKRTGEKVFLECVQDMDHENMFWYRQDPGLGLRLIYFSYDVKMKEKGDIPEGYSVSREKKERFSLILESASTNQTSMYLCASSLDRVGTEAFFGQGTRLTVV.

This clone was detected only a few times. CDR3 sequence: CASPPAGGLEYRGLGEQYF. In nucleotides, the CDR3 is TGTGCCAGCCCCCCGGCGGGGGGCTTGGAGTACCGGGGCCTAGGCGAGCAGTACTTC. The J gene is TRBJ2-7, the V gene TRBV28; TRBD2 agrees at 8 bases. The CDR3 length is 19 residues. Germline V gene data show CDR1 as MDHEN and CDR2 as SYDVKM. V was clipped by 8 bases and J by 6 bases; unmatched bases: 27.

The sample holds a few counts of this clone. V is TRBV4-2 and J is TRBJ2-3; 10 bases match TRBD2. J gave up 5 bases and V 2 bases, and 1 base lay outside the gene matches. The CDR3 length is 14 residues. CDR1 and CDR2 from the germline V gene are LGHNA and YNFKEQ. CDR3 amino acids: CASSQQREGDTQYF. In DNA form, the CDR3 reads TGTGCCAGCAGCCAACAGCGGGAGGGAGATACGCAGTATTTT.

The chain is built from TRBV7-8 and TRBJ2-1; 7 bases are shared with TRBD2. CDR1 and CDR2 (germline): SGHVS, FQNEAQ. The CDR3 length is 13 residues. V shed 5 bases, J shed 6 bases, and the junction held 4 bases outside the gene matches. CDR3 bases: TGTGCCAGCAGCCTAGGGACTACCAATGAGCAGTTCTTC. This sequence encodes CASSLGTTNEQFF. Supplemented by reference TRBV7-8 and TRBJ2-1, the full variable domain reads GAGVSQSPRYKVAKRGQDVALRCDPISGHVSLFWYQQALGQGPEFLTYFQNEAQLDKSGLPSDRFFAERPEGSVSTLKIQRTQQEDSAVYLCASSLGTTNEQFFGPGTRLTVL.

The chain couples TRBV19 to TRBJ1-2; D gene unclear. The CDR3 runs to 12 residues. V dropped 4 bases and J dropped 4 bases, with 7 bases sitting between them. Germline values: CDR1 LNHDA, CDR2 SQIVND (reference sequence). CDR3 region: CASSTDFYGYTF. The CDR3 coding sequence is TGTGCCAGTAGTACTGACTTCTATGGCTACACCTTC.

This chain connects TRBV9 to TRBJ1-2, with D uncertain. The CDR3 is made up of 15 amino acids. Germline V lookup: CDR1 SGDLS, CDR2 YYNGEE. Trimming took 0 bases from V and 4 from J, leaving 13 bases between them. CDR3 coding DNA: TGTGCCAGCAGCGTAGGCGGGCGCCTGGCCTATGGCTACACCTTC. Amino acid sequence: CASSVGGRLAYGYTF.

The chain links TRBV28 to TRBJ2-6; D is unresolved. The CDR3 is 15 residues long. Trimming removed 5 bases at V and 2 bases at J, with 10 bases between. CDR1 is MDHEN, CDR2 SYDVKM, per germline. CDR3 sequence (DNA): TGTGCCAGCAGTCTTTGGCCGACTGGGGCCAACGTCCTGACTTTC. It translates to CASSLWPTGANVLTF.

This sequence joins TRBV7-2 and TRBJ2-3; TRBD2 might be the D (6 bases). The V and J ends lost 4 bases and 4 bases respectively, with 12 bases between them. This CDR3 is 14 amino acids long. CDR1 is SGHTA and CDR2 is FQGNSA in the germline V gene. As DNA, the CDR3 is TGTGCCAGCAGCTACGGACCGGGGGCAGATACGCAGTATTTT. Translated: CASSYGPGADTQYF.

This clone was seen a few times. The V call is TRBV6-5, the J call TRBJ1-5, with 7 bases identical to TRBD1. The trim removed 11 bases at V and 2 bases at J, leaving 9 bases unmatched. Germline assignment: CDR1 MNHEY and CDR2 SVGAGI. This CDR3 has 14 residues. CDR3 in amino acids: CAVNTGTGNQPQHF. Written as DNA, the CDR3 is TGTGCCGTGAACACCGGGACAGGCAATCAGCCCCAGCATTTT.

This chain links TRBV11-2 with TRBJ2-2; D not resolved. The CDR3 runs 12 residues. CDR1 SGHAT and CDR2 FQNNGV come from the germline V gene. With 5 bases removed from V and 7 bases from J, the gap between germline ends came to 8 bases. This chain's CDR3 is CASSLVGGELFF. CDR3 nucleotides: TGTGCCAGCAGCCTCGTCGGCGGGGAGCTGTTTTTT.

V gene TRBV15 combines with J gene TRBJ2-2; unclear D gene. The CDR3 loop spans 12 amino acids. Trimming took 2 bases from V and 5 from J, leaving 3 bases between them. Per germline, CDR1 LNHNV and CDR2 YYDKDF (reference sequence). CDR3 in DNA: TGTGCCACCAGCAGACGAACCGGGGAGCTGTTTTTT. It yields the protein CATSRRTGELFF.

This clone was seen a handful of times. V and J are TRBV5-1 and TRBJ2-7; 9 bases map to TRBD2. CDR3 length: 13 amino acids. The germline gives CDR1 SGHRS, CDR2 YFSETQ. Unmatched junction bases numbered 6, after V lost 4 bases and J lost 7 bases. The CDR3 loop is CASSGSGSVEQYF. CDR3 bases: TGCGCCAGCAGCGGTAGCGGGAGTGTTGAGCAGTACTTC.

The V and J genes are TRBV10-3 and TRBJ2-1; D not resolved. The V end lost 4 bases, the J end lost 8 bases, and 9 bases lay between the germline ends. CDR3 length: 12 amino acids. Germline CDR1 and CDR2: ENHRY and SYGVKD. CDR3 protein: CAISGLADEQFF. In nucleotides, the CDR3 is TGTGCCATCAGTGGATTAGCTGATGAGCAGTTCTTC.

Turning to this clone: Within the sample, other DNA sequences also encode this same CDR3. The chain recombines TRBV7-2 with TRBJ2-7; TRBD1 agrees at 7 bases. V trimming: 0 bases; J trimming: 3 bases; junction bases outside the gene matches: 2. Germline CDR1 SGHTA, CDR2 FQGNSA. There are 14 residues in the CDR3. The CDR3 nucleotides read TGTGCCAGCAGCTTAGCAGGGGGCGGCTACGAGCAGTACTTC. This sequence encodes CASSLAGGGYEQYF.

The chain links TRBV21-1 to TRBJ2-2; no DNA check was done on the table's D call, TRBD1. TRBV21-1 is classified as a pseudogene. CDR3 size: 16 residues. The CDR3 is CASSKGSQDNTGELFF. The CDR3 bases are TGTGCCAGCAGCAAAGGCAGTCAGGATAACACCGGGGAGCTGTTTTTT.

This clone was seen a few times. V is TRBV5-6 and J is TRBJ2-6; no clear D gene. Between the trimmed V and J ends, which lost 5 bases and 1 base, there was a span of 10 bases. Germline V gives CDR1 SGHDT, CDR2 YYEEEE. This CDR3 is built from 15 residues. The CDR3 here is CASRAPLSGANVLTF. CDR3 DNA sequence: TGTGCCAGCAGGGCGCCGTTATCTGGGGCCAACGTCCTGACTTTC.

This clone was seen only once. The same CDR3 arises from other DNA sequences in this sample as well. The rearrangement uses TRBV28 and TRBJ1-1, with D hard to call. The CDR3 sequence is 12 residues long. V was pared by 4 bases and J by 1 base, with 4 bases between. The V gene's germline CDR1 is MDHEN and CDR2 SYDVKM. Written as DNA, the CDR3 is TGTGCCAGCAGTTCCTCGAACACTGAAGCTTTCTTT. It yields the protein CASSSSNTEAFF.

The chain has TRBV11-2 and TRBJ2-2; D is ambiguous. This CDR3 spans 14 amino acids. The germline CDR1 and CDR2 sequences are SGHAT and FQNNGV. Trimming took off 8 bases at V and 4 bases at J, with 14 bases between the two ends. CDR3 sequence: CASSRSGSTGELFF. The CDR3 DNA is TGTGCCAGCTCCCGATCGGGCAGCACCGGGGAGCTGTTTTTT.